The rows below give T cell receptor beta chains drawn from one sample of a study of blood T cell dynamics during melanoma immunotherapy. Here immunoSEQ multiplex PCR was the method, and the copy in TCRdb shows in-frame clones only, minus some. The sample records some 9,900 clones, about 91% being singletons. Sequencing used blood, obtained from a patient treated with checkpoint blockade. Every receptor here comes from a human donor with melanoma. CDR3s leave out the opening cysteine and the closing phenylalanine or tryptophan. Fields, in order: V gene, CDR3 length, D gene, CDR3 protein. The D gene is left open where the match is weak.

v_gene: TRBV5-4; len: 13; d_gene: TRBD1; CDR3aa: ASSTGTGETYGYT
v_gene: TRBV10-3; len: 10; d_gene: -; CDR3aa: AISESTSEQY
v_gene: TRBV7-9; len: 12; d_gene: -; CDR3aa: ASSLDRRPYEQY
v_gene: TRBV7-7; len: 13; d_gene: TRBD2; CDR3aa: ASSPRLAGGETQY
v_gene: TRBV6-6; len: 13; d_gene: -; CDR3aa: ASSYSNSQNYGYT
v_gene: TRBV27; len: 15; d_gene: -; CDR3aa: ASSRSWAGETNQPQH
v_gene: TRBV18; len: 13; d_gene: -; CDR3aa: ASSPPLATNEKLF
v_gene: TRBV18; len: 13; d_gene: TRBD2; CDR3aa: ASSPASGSGNEQF
v_gene: TRBV19; len: 12; d_gene: TRBD1; CDR3aa: ASTPTGGIYEQY
v_gene: TRBV5-1; len: 12; d_gene: TRBD2; CDR3aa: ASSFSGRANEQF
v_gene: TRBV5-1; len: 13; d_gene: TRBD2; CDR3aa: ASSLLAGVTDTQY
v_gene: TRBV5-1; len: 12; d_gene: -; CDR3aa: ASTVSGSYNEQF
v_gene: TRBV7-8; len: 15; d_gene: -; CDR3aa: ASSLGRLINGREKLF
v_gene: TRBV21-1; len: 10; d_gene: -; CDR3aa: ATTGGGYEQY
v_gene: TRBV9; len: 16; d_gene: TRBD2; CDR3aa: ASSVKAPGTSGNNEQF
v_gene: TRBV19; len: 12; d_gene: -; CDR3aa: ASSTLSGANVLT
v_gene: TRBV28; len: 12; d_gene: -; CDR3aa: ASSFVLSGETQY
v_gene: TRBV15; len: 14; d_gene: -; CDR3aa: ATSRRELQGTYEQY
v_gene: TRBV2; len: 13; d_gene: TRBD1; CDR3aa: ASSPHRGRTDTQY
v_gene: TRBV2; len: 12; d_gene: TRBD1; CDR3aa: ASSVGTGFAEAF
v_gene: TRBV21-1; len: 15; d_gene: -; CDR3aa: ASSSFLTRDSYNEQF
v_gene: TRBV5-1; len: 14; d_gene: TRBD2; CDR3aa: ASSLEREAGYNEQF
v_gene: TRBV19; len: 15; d_gene: -; CDR3aa: ASSYPGGDRRNQPQH
v_gene: TRBV28; len: 11; d_gene: -; CDR3aa: ASSSRPSYEQF
v_gene: TRBV23-1; len: 12; d_gene: TRBD1; CDR3aa: AIYGTGVGQPQH
v_gene: TRBV6-6; len: 13; d_gene: -; CDR3aa: ASSSADMGAYEQY
v_gene: TRBV27; len: 13; d_gene: -; CDR3aa: ASSPAGGYNSPLH
v_gene: TRBV4-2; len: 15; d_gene: TRBD1; CDR3aa: ASSQDVRTGGAYEQY
v_gene: TRBV4-3; len: 13; d_gene: -; CDR3aa: ASSQNGQAGGTQY
v_gene: TRBV18; len: 13; d_gene: -; CDR3aa: ASSREGLYGNTIY
v_gene: TRBV15; len: 11; d_gene: -; CDR3aa: ATSRDRLSTIY
v_gene: TRBV5-1; len: 15; d_gene: TRBD2; CDR3aa: ASSAQTGLAGGNEQF
v_gene: TRBV7-8; len: 11; d_gene: TRBD2; CDR3aa: ASSSSGGDTQY
v_gene: TRBV6-5; len: 12; d_gene: -; CDR3aa: ASSSRDSYYEQY
v_gene: TRBV7-9; len: 13; d_gene: TRBD1; CDR3aa: ASSHRQGAGTEAF
v_gene: TRBV5-1; len: 12; d_gene: TRBD1; CDR3aa: ASRGQGDTGELF
v_gene: TRBV7-2; len: 16; d_gene: TRBD2; CDR3aa: ASSLRDKGLAGAGELF
v_gene: TRBV5-1; len: 18; d_gene: -; CDR3aa: ASSLVGRLGGGNSYNEQF
v_gene: TRBV19; len: 18; d_gene: -; CDR3aa: ASSITFLGTGAATNEKLF
v_gene: TRBV28; len: 13; d_gene: TRBD1; CDR3aa: ASSLWADRDYGYT
v_gene: TRBV18; len: 11; d_gene: -; CDR3aa: ASSLGDNQPQH
v_gene: TRBV19; len: 10; d_gene: -; CDR3aa: ACGGSNQPQH
v_gene: TRBV30; len: 12; d_gene: -; CDR3aa: ACTESGSTYGYT
v_gene: TRBV28; len: 15; d_gene: -; CDR3aa: ASNDLFSPSGANVLT
v_gene: TRBV5-1; len: 11; d_gene: TRBD2; CDR3aa: ASSFGRGNEQF
v_gene: TRBV5-5; len: 11; d_gene: TRBD1; CDR3aa: ASSSRGQETQY
v_gene: TRBV7-2; len: 15; d_gene: -; CDR3aa: ASSPRRPTGRSETQY